This T cell receptor (beta chain) originates from a study of cytomegalovirus exposure and HLA in healthy donors. In the study overall: Some 200 million T cells yielded some 120 million unique TCR beta sequences in earlier analysis.

PCR primers comprised 60 Vbeta and 13 Jbeta primers. Sequencing used immunoSEQ multiplex PCR; TCRdb keeps in-frame clones, though not all of them. Counted here are over 150,000 clones, about four fifths occurring once; the ten biggest clones make up roughly 4.4%. J lost 1 base, V lost 7 bases, and 17 bases had no gene match. The CDR3 covers 19 residues. Broader study findings: Among TCR beta chains, those listed as cytomegalovirus-associated numbered some 160. In a later analysis, several top co-occurrence clusters appeared linked to parvovirus B19, influenza, CMV and Epstein-Barr virus.

A word on this clone: The antigen is not known.

Each donor was healthy, and each was a bone marrow donor. The V and J genes are TRBV5-3 and TRBJ2-7; 13 bases line up with TRBD2. TRBV5-3 is an ORF for which the function is uncertain. The sample consisted of PBMCs. The source of this sequence is a man aged 25 to 40 in good health and CMV-seronegative. The CDR3 region has the DNA TGTGCCAGATTCTGCCCGGGGGGGACTAGCGGGGTAACGTCCTACGAGCAGTACTTC. It encodes CARFCPGGTSGVTSYEQYF.